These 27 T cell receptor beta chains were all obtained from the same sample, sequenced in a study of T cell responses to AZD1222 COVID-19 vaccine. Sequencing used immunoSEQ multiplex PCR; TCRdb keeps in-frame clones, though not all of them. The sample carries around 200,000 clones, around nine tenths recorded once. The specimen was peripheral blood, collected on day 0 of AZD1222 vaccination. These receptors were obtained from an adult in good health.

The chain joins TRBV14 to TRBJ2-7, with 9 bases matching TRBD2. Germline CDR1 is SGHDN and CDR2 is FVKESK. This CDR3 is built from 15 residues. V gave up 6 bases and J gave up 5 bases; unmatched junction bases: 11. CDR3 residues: CASRSSGSPPDEQYF. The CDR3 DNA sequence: TGTGCCAGCAGGAGTAGCGGGAGTCCCCCGGACGAGCAGTACTTC.

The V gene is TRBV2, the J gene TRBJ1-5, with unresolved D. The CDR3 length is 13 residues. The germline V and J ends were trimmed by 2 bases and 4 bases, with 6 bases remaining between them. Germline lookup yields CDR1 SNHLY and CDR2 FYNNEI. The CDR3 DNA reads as TGTGCCAGCAGTGAACACGCTAATCAGCCCCAGCATTTT. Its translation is CASSEHANQPQHF.

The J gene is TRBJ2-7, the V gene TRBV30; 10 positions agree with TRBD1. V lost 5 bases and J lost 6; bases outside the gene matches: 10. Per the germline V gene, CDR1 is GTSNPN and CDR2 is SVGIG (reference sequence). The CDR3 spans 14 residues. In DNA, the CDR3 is TGTGCCTGGGTTCCGGGACAGGGGTTGTCCGAGCAGTACTTC. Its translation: CAWVPGQGLSEQYF.

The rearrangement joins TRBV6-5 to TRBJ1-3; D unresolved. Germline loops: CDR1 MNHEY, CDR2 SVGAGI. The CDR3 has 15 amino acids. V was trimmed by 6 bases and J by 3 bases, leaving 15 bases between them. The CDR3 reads CASRPLRDRGNTIYF. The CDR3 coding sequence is TGTGCCAGCAGGCCCCTAAGGGATCGTGGAAACACCATATATTTT.

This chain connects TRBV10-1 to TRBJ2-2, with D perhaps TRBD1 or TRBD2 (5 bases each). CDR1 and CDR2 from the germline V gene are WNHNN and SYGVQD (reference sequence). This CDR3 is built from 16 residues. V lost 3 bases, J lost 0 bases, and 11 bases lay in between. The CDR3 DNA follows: TGCGCCAGCAGTGAACTAGGGACGGCGAACACCGGGGAGCTGTTTTTT. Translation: CASSELGTANTGELFF.

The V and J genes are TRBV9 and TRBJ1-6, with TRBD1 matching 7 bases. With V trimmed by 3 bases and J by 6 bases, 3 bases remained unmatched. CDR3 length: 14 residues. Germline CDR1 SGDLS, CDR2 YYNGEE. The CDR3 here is CASSETGVNSPLHF. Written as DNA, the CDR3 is TGTGCCAGCAGCGAAACAGGGGTTAATTCACCCCTCCACTTT.

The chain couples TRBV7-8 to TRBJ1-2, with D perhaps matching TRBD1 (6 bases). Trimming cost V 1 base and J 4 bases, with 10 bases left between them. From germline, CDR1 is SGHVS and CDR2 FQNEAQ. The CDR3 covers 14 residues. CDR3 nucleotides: TGTGCCAGCAGCTTAGGAGACAGGACCTATGGCTACACCTTC. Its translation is CASSLGDRTYGYTF.

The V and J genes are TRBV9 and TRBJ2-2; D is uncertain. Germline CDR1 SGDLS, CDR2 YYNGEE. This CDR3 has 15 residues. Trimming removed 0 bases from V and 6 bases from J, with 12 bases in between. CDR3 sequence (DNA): TGTGCCAGCAGCGTAGGCGGCTCTAATTCCGGGGAGCTGTTTTTT. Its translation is CASSVGGSNSGELFF.

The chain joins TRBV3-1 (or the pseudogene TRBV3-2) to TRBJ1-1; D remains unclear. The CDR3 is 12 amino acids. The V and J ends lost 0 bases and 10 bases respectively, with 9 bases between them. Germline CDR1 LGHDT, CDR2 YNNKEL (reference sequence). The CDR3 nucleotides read TGTGCCAGCAGCCAAGATTCGAAGATAGCTTTCTTT. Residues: CASSQDSKIAFF.

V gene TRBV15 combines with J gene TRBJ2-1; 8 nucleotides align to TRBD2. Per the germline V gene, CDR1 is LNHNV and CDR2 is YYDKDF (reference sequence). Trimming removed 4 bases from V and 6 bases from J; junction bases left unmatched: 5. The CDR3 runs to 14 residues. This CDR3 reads CATSKGLEVNEQFF. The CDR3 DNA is TGTGCCACCAGCAAGGGACTAGAAGTCAATGAGCAGTTCTTC.

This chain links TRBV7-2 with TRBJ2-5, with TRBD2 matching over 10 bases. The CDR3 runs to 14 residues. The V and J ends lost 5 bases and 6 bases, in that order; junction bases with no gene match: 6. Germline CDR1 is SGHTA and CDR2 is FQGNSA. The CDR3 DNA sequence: TGTGCCAGCAGCCGGATACTAGCGGGGCAGACCCAGTACTTC. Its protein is CASSRILAGQTQYF.

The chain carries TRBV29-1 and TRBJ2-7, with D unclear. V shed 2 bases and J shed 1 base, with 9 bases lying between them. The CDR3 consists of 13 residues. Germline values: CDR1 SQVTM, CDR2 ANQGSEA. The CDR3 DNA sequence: TGCAGCGTTGAAAGAGACGCTTCCTACGAGCAGTACTTC. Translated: CSVERDASYEQYF.

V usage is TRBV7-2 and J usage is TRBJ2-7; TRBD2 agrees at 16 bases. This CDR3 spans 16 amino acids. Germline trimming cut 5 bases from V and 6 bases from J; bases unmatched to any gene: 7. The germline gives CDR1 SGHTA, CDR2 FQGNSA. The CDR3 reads CASSPPGLAGGLEQYF. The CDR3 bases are TGTGCCAGCAGCCCACCGGGACTAGCGGGGGGGCTCGAGCAGTACTTC.

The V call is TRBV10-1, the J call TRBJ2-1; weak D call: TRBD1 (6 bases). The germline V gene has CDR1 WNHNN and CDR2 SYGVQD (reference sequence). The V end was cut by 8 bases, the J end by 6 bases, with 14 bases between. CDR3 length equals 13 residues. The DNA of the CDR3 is TGCGCCAGCGCGAGTACAGGGCTCAATGAGCAGTTCTTC. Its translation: CASASTGLNEQFF.

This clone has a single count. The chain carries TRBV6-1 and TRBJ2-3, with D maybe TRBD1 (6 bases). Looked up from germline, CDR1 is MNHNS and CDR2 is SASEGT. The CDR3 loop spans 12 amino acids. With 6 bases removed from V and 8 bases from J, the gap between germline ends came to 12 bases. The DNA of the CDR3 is TGTGCCAGCAGAATACAGGGCCCTACGCAGTATTTT. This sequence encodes CASRIQGPTQYF.

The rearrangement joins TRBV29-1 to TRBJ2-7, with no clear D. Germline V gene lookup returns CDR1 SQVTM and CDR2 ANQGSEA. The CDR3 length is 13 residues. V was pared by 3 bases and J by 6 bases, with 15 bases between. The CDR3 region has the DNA TGCAGCGTTGATTCGACGGTAGCCGGCGAGCAGTACTTC. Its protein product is CSVDSTVAGEQYF.

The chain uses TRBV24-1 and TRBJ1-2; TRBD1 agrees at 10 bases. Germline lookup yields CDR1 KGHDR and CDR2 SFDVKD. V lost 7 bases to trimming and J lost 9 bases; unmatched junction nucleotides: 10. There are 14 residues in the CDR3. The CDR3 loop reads CATSGTGEIESYTF. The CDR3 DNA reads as TGTGCCACCAGCGGGACAGGGGAGATTGAGAGCTACACCTTC.

Written as DNA, the CDR3 is TGTGCCAGCAGCTCCCCGGGCTCGAACACTGAAGCTTTCTTT. As protein: CASSSPGSNTEAFF. The genes are TRBV5-4 and TRBJ1-1; no firm D call. The CDR3 has 14 amino acids. Germline V gives CDR1 SGHNT, CDR2 YYREEE (reference sequence). The ends were cut back, 3 bases at V and 1 base at J, with 10 bases in the middle.

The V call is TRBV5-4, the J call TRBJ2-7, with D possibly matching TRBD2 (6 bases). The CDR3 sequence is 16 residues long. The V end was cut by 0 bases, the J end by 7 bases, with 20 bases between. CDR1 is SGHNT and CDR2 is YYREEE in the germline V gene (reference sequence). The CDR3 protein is CASSLERGGRTGEQYF. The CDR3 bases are TGTGCCAGCAGCTTGGAAAGAGGAGGGAGGACGGGGGAGCAGTACTTC.

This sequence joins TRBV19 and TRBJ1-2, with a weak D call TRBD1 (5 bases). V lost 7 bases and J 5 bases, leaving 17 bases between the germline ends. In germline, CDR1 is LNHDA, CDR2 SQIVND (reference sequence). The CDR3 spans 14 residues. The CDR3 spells CASNPINRGYGYTF. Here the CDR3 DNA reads TGTGCCAGTAACCCCATCAACCGGGGGTATGGCTACACCTTC.

CDR3 sequence reads: CASSYSIHEQYF. The CDR3 DNA is TGTGCCAGCAGTTACTCGATCCACGAGCAGTACTTC. The rearrangement uses TRBV6-6 and TRBJ2-7; D is ambiguous. The V and J ends lost 0 bases and 5 bases respectively, with 5 bases between them. CDR3 length: 12 residues. Germline assignment: CDR1 MNHNY and CDR2 SVGAGI (reference sequence).

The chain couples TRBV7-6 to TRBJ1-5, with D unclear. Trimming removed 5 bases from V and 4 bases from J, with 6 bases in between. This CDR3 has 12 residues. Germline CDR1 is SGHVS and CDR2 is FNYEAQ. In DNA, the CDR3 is TGTGCCAGCAGCCCACCAAATCAGCCCCAGCATTTT. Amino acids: CASSPPNQPQHF.

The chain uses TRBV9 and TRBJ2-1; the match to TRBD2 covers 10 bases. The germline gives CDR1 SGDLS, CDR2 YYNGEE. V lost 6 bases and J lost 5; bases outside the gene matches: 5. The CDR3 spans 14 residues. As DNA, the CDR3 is TGTGCCAGCAATAAGCGGGGGGGCAACAATGAGCAGTTCTTC. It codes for CASNKRGGNNEQFF.

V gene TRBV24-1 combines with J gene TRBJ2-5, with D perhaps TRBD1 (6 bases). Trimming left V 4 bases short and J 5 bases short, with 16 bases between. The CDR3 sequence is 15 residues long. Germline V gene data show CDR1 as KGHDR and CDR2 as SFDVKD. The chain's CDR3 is CATSDPTGPTETQYF. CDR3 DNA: TGTGCCACCAGTGACCCGACAGGTCCGACGGAGACCCAGTACTTC.

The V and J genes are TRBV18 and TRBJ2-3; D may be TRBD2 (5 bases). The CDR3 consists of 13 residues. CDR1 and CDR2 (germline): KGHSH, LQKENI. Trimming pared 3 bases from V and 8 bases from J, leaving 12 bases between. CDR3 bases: TGTGCCAGCTCACCCAGAACTAGGGCTACGCAGTATTTT. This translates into CASSPRTRATQYF.

Here the CDR3 DNA reads TGTGCCAGCAGCTTGGCAGAGGTAGGGCTGGTTGACATTCAGTACTTC. This gives the protein CASSLAEVGLVDIQYF. This chain links TRBV5-8 with TRBJ2-4, with D unresolved. CDR3 length: 16 amino acids. CDR1 and CDR2 (germline): SGHTS, YDEGEE. V lost 0 bases to trimming and J lost 8 bases, with 18 bases between them.

CDR3 sequence reads: CASSPQRQSYEQYF. For the CDR3, the DNA is TGTGCCAGCTCACCACAGCGACAGTCCTACGAGCAGTACTTC. V usage is TRBV18 and J usage is TRBJ2-7; a possible D gene is TRBD1 (5 bases). V gave up 1 base and J gave up 1 base, with 8 bases separating them. The CDR3 covers 14 residues. Germline V CDR1 and CDR2: KGHSH, LQKENI.